The clone carrying this TCR beta chain was found many times. J lost 1 base, V lost 7 bases, and 7 bases had no gene match. The CDR3 is made up of 16 amino acids. The germline gives CDR1 MNHEY, CDR2 SVGEGT. These data originate in a study of T-cell reconstitution after alpha-beta-depleted transplantation in children. Using unique molecular identifiers, the investigators prepared the TCRbeta library. A single record per CDR3 protein comes from TCRdb applying MiXCR to the PCR reads. The sample lists some 200,000 distinct CDR3 sequences, more than 6.5% occurring once. The chain uses TRBV6-2 or TRBV6-3 and TRBJ2-2, with TRBD2 matching over 9 bases. The origin of this receptor is a human donor who donated a stem cell graft to a child with Wiskott-Aldrich syndrome. Specimen: PBMCs from the stem cell graft donor, collected from the stem cell graft. The CDR3 loop is CASMILAGMNTGELFF. In DNA form, the CDR3 reads TGTGCCAGCATGATCCTAGCGGGGATGAACACCGGGGAGCTGTTTTTT.